This T cell receptor beta chain was retrieved from a study of radiation and T cells in renal cell carcinoma. The V end lost 2 bases, the J end lost 7 bases, and 12 bases lay between the germline ends. Germline V gives CDR1 SNHLY, CDR2 FYNNEI. The CDR3 is 15 amino acids. Clones were sequenced by immunoSEQ multiplex PCR, and TCRdb holds only the in-frame ones, with some missing. The sample consists of approximately 170,000 clones, around 89% of them appearing once. In this sample, this clone turned up a few times. Time point noted: blood 4 weeks post-SBRT, at nephrectomy. The treatment was: 15 Gy SBRT to primary tumor, nephrectomy 4 weeks later. Nephrectomy followed 15 Gy stereotactic body radiation by 4 weeks. After SBRT, blood was collected at 2 and 4 weeks, plus baseline. The patient's renal cell carcinoma had clear cell pathology.

The rearrangement uses TRBV2 and TRBJ1-6, with no clear D. The receptor was isolated from a woman aged 50 to 60 with renal cell carcinoma. This material consisted of blood, taken from a patient whose treatment included radiotherapy and nephrectomy. The CDR3 sequence is CASSEYSDLNSPLHF. Written as DNA, the CDR3 is TGTGCCAGCAGTGAATATTCGGACTTGAATTCACCCCTCCACTTT.